This T cell receptor beta chain is from a study of blood T cell repertoires in COVID-19. On the study more broadly: From T cells, B-cell-depleted T cells, or PBMCs came the material, which was cDNA or gDNA.

Per the original methods: Cell counts per sample came from amplifying reference gene primers. Sequencing was performed with immunoSEQ multiplex PCR; in TCRdb, only in-frame clones are kept and a portion is missing. That table furnishes V, J and clone size, whereas the DNA furnished D and trimming. Of around 250,000 clones detected, about 87% appear once; the ten largest clones hold approximately 1.7%. Each participant's cohort was designated according to participant-reported clinical history. Recovered status applied to Cohort 3 donors who had two consecutive negative PCRs. It also applied to those with clearance or with symptom resolution. CDR3 length equals 13 residues. The germline V gene has CDR1 LNHDA and CDR2 SQIVND (reference sequence). The germline V and J ends were trimmed by 3 bases and 7 bases, with 13 bases remaining between them. In its sample, this clone was seen a few times.

The sequence was collected from a woman aged 45-59 years who had recovered from COVID-19. Sequences were obtained from PBMCs or T cells enriched from blood (not recorded which). The rearrangement joins TRBV19 to TRBJ2-7; D ambiguous. CDR3 loop: CASSISGRREQYF. CDR3 in DNA: TGTGCCAGTAGTATTTCAGGCCGTCGGGAGCAGTACTTC.